These 10 T cell receptor beta chains originate from one sample sequenced in a study of T cells in Graves' hyperthyroidism and ophthalmopathy. Amplification of TCR beta CDR3 regions was performed using RNA transcripts as template. When the TCR CDR3 underwent first-round RT-PCR, the HTBI primer set was used. A single record per CDR3 protein comes from TCRdb applying MiXCR to the multiplex PCR reads. The sample lists about 480,000 distinct CDR3 sequences, approximately 14% seen once, with 17% in the top ten. Material: blood. All receptors come from a woman aged 18 to 35 with Graves' hyperthyroidism.

In its sample, this clonotype was seen a few times. The gene calls are TRBV6-2 or TRBV6-3 and TRBJ2-1; D gene ambiguous. V shed 6 bases and J shed 6 bases, with 6 bases lying between them. The V gene's germline CDR1 is MNHEY and CDR2 SVGEGT. CDR3 length: 11 residues. CDR3 protein: CASRHGNEQFF. CDR3 in DNA: TGTGCCAGCAGGCACGGCAATGAGCAGTTCTTC.

This clonotype was recorded a few times. The chain has TRBV15 and TRBJ2-1, with no clear D. V was shortened by 8 bases and J by 0 bases, with 2 bases between the two germline ends. This CDR3 contains 11 residues. Germline lookup yields CDR1 LNHNV and CDR2 YYDKDF (reference sequence). The CDR3 here is CATGSYNEQFF. The CDR3 DNA reads TGTGCCACCGGCTCCTACAATGAGCAGTTCTTC.

This rearrangement joins TRBV9 to TRBJ1-5, with D perhaps matching TRBD1 (5 bases). Germline values: CDR1 SGDLS, CDR2 YYNGEE. V was trimmed by 0 bases and J by 6 bases, leaving 13 bases between them. This CDR3 is built from 15 residues. CDR3 sequence (DNA): TGTGCCAGCAGCGTAGGGTCAGGGATGACTCAGCCCCAGCATTTT. Protein: CASSVGSGMTQPQHF.

This clonotype was seen a handful of times. The chain combines TRBV6-1 with TRBJ1-1; no clear D. Germline CDR1 MNHNS, CDR2 SASEGT. This CDR3 is built from 11 residues. V was trimmed by 11 bases and J by 4 bases, leaving 11 bases between them. The CDR3 reads CALSGSTEAFF. The CDR3 bases are TGTGCCCTAAGCGGTTCCACTGAAGCTTTCTTT.

This clonotype was seen a few times. This may be a read error, as it is one base from a much larger clone. The CDR3 loop reads CAWRVRANEKLFF. The CDR3 bases are TGTGCCTGGAGAGTCAGGGCCAATGAAAAACTGTTTTTT. The chain recombines TRBV30 with TRBJ1-4; TRBD1 might be the D (5 bases). Germline values: CDR1 GTSNPN, CDR2 SVGIG (reference sequence). The CDR3 is 13 amino acids. Trimming left V 3 bases short and J 5 bases short, with 10 bases between.

This clonotype was counted many times. V gene TRBV6-1 combines with J gene TRBJ2-1; D uncertain. The CDR3 runs to 15 residues. Germline values: CDR1 MNHNS, CDR2 SASEGT. The V end lost 6 bases, the J end lost 0 bases, and 12 bases lay between the germline ends. The CDR3 region is CASSHVIGSYNEQFF. In DNA, the CDR3 is TGTGCCAGCAGCCACGTAATCGGCTCCTACAATGAGCAGTTCTTC.

This clonotype has at least ten counts. The rearrangement links TRBV12-3 or TRBV12-4 to TRBJ1-1, with D tentatively TRBD1 (5 bases). V was trimmed by 3 bases and J by 6 bases, leaving 8 bases between them. The CDR3 length is 12 residues. The chain's CDR3 is CASSFGGAEAFF. DNA for the CDR3: TGTGCCAGCAGTTTTGGAGGGGCTGAAGCTTTCTTT.

The V call is TRBV14, the J call TRBJ2-5, with 8 nucleotides matching TRBD2. CDR1 is SGHDN and CDR2 is FVKESK in the germline V gene. Trimming at V came to 4 bases and at J to 2 bases, leaving 9 bases not matched to a gene. CDR3 size: 16 residues. The DNA of the CDR3 is TGTGCCAGCAGCCGCGCCGGGACTAGGGCTCAAGAGACCCAGTACTTC. Amino acid sequence: CASSRAGTRAQETQYF. The full variable domain, rest sourced from reference TRBV14 and TRBJ2-5, is EAGVTQFPSHSVIEKGQTVTLRCDPISGHDNLYWYRRVMGKEIKFLLHFVKESKQDESGMPNNRFLAERTGGTYSTLKVQPAELEDSGVYFCASSRAGTRAQETQYFGPGTRLLVL.

A few counts support this clonotype. The V call is TRBV9, the J call TRBJ1-4; a possible D gene is TRBD1 (6 bases). The germline V gene has CDR1 SGDLS and CDR2 YYNGEE. Trimming shortened V by 0 bases and J by 4 bases, and 10 bases separated the two germline ends. This CDR3 has 15 amino acids. The CDR3 protein is CASSVARGDNEKLFF. The CDR3 nucleotides are TGTGCCAGCAGCGTAGCAAGGGGGGATAATGAAAAACTGTTTTTT.

This clonotype came up many times. The J gene is TRBJ2-1, the V gene TRBV2, with D unresolved. The CDR3 is 13 amino acids. V was clipped by 4 bases and J by 1 base, with 5 bases between them. Germline V gene data show CDR1 as SNHLY and CDR2 as FYNNEI. The CDR3: CASSGISYNEQFF. CDR3 nucleotide sequence: TGTGCCAGCAGTGGCATATCCTACAATGAGCAGTTCTTC.